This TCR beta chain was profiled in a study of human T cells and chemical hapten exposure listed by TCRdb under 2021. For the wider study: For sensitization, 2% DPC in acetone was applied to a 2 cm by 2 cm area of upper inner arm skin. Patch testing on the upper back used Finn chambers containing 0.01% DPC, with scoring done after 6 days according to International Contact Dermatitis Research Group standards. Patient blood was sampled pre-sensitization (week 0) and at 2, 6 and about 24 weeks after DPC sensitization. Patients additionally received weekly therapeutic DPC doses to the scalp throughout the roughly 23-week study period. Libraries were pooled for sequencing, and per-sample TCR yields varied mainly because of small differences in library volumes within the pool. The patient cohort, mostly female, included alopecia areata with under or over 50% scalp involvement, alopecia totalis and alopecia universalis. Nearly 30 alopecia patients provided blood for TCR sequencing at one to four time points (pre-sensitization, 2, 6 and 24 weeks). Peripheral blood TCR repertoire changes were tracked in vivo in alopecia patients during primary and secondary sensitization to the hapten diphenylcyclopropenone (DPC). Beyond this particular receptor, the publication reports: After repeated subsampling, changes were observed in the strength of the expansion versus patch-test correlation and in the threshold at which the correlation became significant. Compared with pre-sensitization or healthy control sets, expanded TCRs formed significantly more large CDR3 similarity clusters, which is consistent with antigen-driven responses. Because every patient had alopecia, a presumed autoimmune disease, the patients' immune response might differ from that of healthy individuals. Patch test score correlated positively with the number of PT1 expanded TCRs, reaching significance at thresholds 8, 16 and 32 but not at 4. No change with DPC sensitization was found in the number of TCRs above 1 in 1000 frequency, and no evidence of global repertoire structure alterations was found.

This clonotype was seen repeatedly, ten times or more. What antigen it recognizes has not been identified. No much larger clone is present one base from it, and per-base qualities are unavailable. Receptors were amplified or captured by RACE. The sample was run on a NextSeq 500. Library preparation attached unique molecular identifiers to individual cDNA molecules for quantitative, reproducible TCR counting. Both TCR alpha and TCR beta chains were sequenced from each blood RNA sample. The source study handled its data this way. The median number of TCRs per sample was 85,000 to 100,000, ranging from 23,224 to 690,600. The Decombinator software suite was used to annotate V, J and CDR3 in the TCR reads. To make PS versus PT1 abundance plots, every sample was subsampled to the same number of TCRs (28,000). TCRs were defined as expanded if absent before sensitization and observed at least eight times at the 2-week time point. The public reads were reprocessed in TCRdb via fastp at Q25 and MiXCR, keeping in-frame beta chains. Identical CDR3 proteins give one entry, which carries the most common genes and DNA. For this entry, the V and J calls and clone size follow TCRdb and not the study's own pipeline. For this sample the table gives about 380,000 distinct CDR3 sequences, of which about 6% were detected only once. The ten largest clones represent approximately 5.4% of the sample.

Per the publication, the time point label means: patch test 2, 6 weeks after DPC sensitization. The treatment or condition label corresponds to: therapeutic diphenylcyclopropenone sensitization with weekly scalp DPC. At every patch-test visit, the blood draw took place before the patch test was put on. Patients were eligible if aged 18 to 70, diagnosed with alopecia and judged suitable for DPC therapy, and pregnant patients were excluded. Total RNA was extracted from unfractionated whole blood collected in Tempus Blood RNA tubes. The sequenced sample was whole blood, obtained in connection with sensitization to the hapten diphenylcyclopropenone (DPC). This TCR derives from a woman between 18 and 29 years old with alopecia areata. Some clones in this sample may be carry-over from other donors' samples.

The DNA sequence reads TGTGCCAGCAGCTTTCCCCCGCCTGAAGCTTTCTTT. It specifies CASSFPPPEAFF. The sequence is built from TRBV11-2 and TRBJ1-1, with no D gene named confidently. CDR1 and CDR2 are drawn from the germline V gene: SGHAT, FQNNGV. Spanning cysteine to phenylalanine, the CDR3 consists of 12 amino acids. The CDR3 DNA has 36 bases and is translated from base 1. V lost 3 bases and J lost 6 bases; the stretch between them is 8 bases long.